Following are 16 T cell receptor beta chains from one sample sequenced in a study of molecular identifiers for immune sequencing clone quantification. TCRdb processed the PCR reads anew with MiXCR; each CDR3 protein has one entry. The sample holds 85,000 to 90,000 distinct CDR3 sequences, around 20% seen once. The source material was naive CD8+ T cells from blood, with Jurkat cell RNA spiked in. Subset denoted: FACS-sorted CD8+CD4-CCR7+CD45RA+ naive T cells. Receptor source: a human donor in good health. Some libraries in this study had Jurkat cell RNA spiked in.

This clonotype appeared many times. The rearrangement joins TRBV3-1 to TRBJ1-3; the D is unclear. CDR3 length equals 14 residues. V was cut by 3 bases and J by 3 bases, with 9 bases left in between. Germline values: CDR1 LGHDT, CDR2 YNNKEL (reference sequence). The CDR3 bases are TGTGCCAGCAGCCAGGTTCACGGTGGAAACACCATATATTTT. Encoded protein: CASSQVHGGNTIYF.

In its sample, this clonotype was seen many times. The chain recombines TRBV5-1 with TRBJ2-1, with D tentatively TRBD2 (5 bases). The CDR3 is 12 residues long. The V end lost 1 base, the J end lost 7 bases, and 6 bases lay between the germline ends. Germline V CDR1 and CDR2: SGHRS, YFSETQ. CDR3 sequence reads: CASSLTSNEQFF. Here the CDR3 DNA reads TGCGCCAGCAGCTTGACTAGTAATGAGCAGTTCTTC.

This CDR3 is CASSLEGNSYEQYF. The CDR3 region has the DNA TGTGCCAGCAGCTTAGAAGGGAACTCCTACGAGCAGTACTTC. The V call is TRBV7-9, the J call TRBJ2-7; D not resolved. The CDR3 spans 14 residues. From germline, CDR1 is SEHNR and CDR2 FQNEAQ (reference sequence). Trimming shortened V by 1 base and J by 0 bases, and 7 bases separated the two germline ends.

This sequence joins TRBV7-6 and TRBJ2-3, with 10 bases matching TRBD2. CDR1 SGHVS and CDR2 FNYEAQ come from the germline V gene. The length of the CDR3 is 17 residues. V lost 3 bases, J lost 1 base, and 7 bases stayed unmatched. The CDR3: CASSLFTSGAGTDTQYF. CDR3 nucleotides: TGTGCCAGCAGCTTGTTTACTAGCGGGGCGGGCACAGATACGCAGTATTTT.

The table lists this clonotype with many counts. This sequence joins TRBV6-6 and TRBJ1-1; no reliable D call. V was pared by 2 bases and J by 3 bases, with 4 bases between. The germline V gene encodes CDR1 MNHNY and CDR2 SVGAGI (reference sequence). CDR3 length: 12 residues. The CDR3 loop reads CASSYADTEAFF. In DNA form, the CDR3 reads TGTGCCAGCAGTTACGCGGACACTGAAGCTTTCTTT.

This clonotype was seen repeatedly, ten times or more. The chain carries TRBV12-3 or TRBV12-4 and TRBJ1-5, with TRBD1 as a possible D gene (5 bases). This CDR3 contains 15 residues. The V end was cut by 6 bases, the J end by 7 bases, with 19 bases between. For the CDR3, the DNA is TGTGCCAGCAGCCCTACATCCTACCAGGGACAGCCCCAGCATTTT. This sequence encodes CASSPTSYQGQPQHF.

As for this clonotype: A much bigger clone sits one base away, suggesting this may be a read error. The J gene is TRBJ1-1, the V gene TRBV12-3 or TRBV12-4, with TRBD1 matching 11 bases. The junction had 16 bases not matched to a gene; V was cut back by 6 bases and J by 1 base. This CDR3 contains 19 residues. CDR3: CASRPDRGHVGRTNTEAFF. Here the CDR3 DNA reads TGTGCCAGCAGACCGGACAGGGGGCATGTGGGCCGCACGAACACTGAAGCTTTCTTT.

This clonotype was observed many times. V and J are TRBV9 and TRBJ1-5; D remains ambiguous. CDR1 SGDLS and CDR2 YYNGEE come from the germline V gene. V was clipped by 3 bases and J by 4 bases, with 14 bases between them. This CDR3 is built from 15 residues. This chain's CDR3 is CASSESGVGNQPQHF. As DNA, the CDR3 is TGTGCCAGCAGCGAGAGCGGGGTGGGGAATCAGCCCCAGCATTTT.

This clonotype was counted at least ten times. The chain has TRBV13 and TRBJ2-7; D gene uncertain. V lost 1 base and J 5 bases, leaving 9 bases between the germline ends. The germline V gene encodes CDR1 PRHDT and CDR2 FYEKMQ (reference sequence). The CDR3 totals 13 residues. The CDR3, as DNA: TGTGCCAGCAGCTTAGAGAAGAAGGACGAGCAGTACTTC. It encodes CASSLEKKDEQYF.

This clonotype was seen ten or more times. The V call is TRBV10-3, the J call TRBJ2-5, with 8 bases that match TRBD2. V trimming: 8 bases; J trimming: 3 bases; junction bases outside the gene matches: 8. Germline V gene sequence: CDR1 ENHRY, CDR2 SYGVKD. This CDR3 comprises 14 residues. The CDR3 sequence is CAIGAGGEEETQYF. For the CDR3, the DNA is TGTGCCATCGGCGCGGGAGGTGAGGAAGAGACCCAGTACTTC.

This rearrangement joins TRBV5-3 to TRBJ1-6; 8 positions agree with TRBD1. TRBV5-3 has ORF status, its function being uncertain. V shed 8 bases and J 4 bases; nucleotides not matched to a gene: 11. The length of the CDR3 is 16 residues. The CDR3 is CASSDGTGRYNSPLHF. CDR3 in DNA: TGTGCCAGCAGCGACGGGACAGGTCGATATAATTCACCCCTCCACTTT.

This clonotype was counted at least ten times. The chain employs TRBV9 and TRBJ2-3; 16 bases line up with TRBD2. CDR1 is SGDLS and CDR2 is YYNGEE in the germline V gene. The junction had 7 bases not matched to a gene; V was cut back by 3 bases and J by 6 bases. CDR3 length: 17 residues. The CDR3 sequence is CASSAGTSGRVGDTQYF. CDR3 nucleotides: TGTGCCAGCAGCGCCGGGACTAGCGGGAGGGTGGGGGATACGCAGTATTTT.

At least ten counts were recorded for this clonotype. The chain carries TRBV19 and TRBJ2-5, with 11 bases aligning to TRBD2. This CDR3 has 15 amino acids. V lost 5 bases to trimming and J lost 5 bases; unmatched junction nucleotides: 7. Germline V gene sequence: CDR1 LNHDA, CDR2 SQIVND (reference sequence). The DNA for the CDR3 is TGTGCCAGTAGTCCGACTAGCGGGATCTTTGAGACCCAGTACTTC. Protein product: CASSPTSGIFETQYF. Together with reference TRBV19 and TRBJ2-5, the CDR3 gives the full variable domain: DGGITQSPKYLFRKEGQNVTLSCEQNLNHDAMYWYRQDPGQGLRLIYYSQIVNDFQKGDIAEGYSVSREKKESFPLTVTSAQKNPTAFYLCASSPTSGIFETQYFGPGTRLLVL.

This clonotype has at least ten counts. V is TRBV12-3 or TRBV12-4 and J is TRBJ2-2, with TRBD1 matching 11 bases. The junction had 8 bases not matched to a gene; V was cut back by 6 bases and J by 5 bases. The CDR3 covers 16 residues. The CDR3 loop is CASSMDRGLWTGELFF. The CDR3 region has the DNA TGTGCCAGCAGCATGGACAGGGGGCTGTGGACCGGGGAGCTGTTTTTT.

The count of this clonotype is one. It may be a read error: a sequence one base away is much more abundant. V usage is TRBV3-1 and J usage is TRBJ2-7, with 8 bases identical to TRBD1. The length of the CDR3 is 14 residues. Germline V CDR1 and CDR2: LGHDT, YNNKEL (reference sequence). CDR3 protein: CASRPGTGVYEQCF. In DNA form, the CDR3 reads TGTGCCAGCAGGCCCGGGACAGGAGTCTACGAGCAGTGCTTC.

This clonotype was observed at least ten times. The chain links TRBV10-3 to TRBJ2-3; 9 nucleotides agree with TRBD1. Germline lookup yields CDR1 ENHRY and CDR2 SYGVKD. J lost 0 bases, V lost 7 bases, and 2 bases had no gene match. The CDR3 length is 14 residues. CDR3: CAITGTGSTDTQYF. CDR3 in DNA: TGTGCCATCACGGGGACAGGGAGCACAGATACGCAGTATTTT.